The clone carrying this TCR beta chain was detected once. This sample was taken from a study of shared clonotypes between healthy human individuals. Germline V lookup: CDR1 SGHNT, CDR2 YYREEE (reference sequence). The CDR3 loop spans 18 amino acids. V lost 0 bases and J lost 6; bases outside the gene matches: 8. Naive CD8 cells comprised CD45RO-negative, CCR7-positively selected cells, excluding terminally differentiated effector memory CD45RA+ cells. Only in-frame clones appear in the TCRdb table, and some are missing; sequencing was by immunoSEQ multiplex PCR. The profile shows millions of clones, 85% to 95% of them singletons.

This receptor was identified in a man between 18 and 35 years old in good health. Sequencing input: naive CD8+ T cells sorted from blood. The rearrangement links TRBV5-4 to TRBJ2-2; TRBD2 agrees at 13 bases. CDR3 nucleotide sequence: TGTGCCAGCAGCTTGGGGGGACTAGCGGGGATAGTGGCCGGGGAGCTGTTTTTT. Protein: CASSLGGLAGIVAGELFF. The whole variable domain, remainder taken from reference TRBV5-4 and TRBJ2-2, is ETGVTQSPTHLIKTRGQQVTLRCSSQSGHNTVSWYQQALGQGPQFIFQYYREEENGRGNFPPRFSGLQFPNYSSELNVNALELDDSALYLCASSLGGLAGIVAGELFFGEGSRLTVL.